The 9 T cell receptor beta chains presented below share a single source sample, sequenced in a study of long-term antiretroviral therapy in people with HIV. Sequencing relied on immunoSEQ assay v3.0, run at survey level. The method was immunoSEQ multiplex PCR; TCRdb's version includes in-frame clones alone and lacks a portion of them. Here the sample spans about 20,000 clones, approximately 86% being singletons. The material was unsorted PBMCs, obtained 2.4 years after starting antiretroviral therapy. The receptors originated from a man in his forties with HIV.

The CDR3 sequence: CSARDIGEQYF. In nucleotides, the CDR3 is TGCAGTGCTAGAGATATAGGCGAGCAGTACTTC. This sequence joins TRBV20-1 and TRBJ2-7; D uncertain. Germline CDR1 and CDR2: DFQATT and SNEGSKA (reference sequence). The CDR3 extends over 11 amino acids. The V and J ends lost 0 bases and 6 bases respectively, with 6 bases between them.

J is TRBJ2-3 and V is TRBV18; a weak D match, TRBD1 (5 bases). This CDR3 region has 15 residues. Germline CDR1 and CDR2: KGHSH and LQKENI. Trimming stripped 3 bases from V and 2 bases from J, with 12 bases between. The CDR3 DNA is TGTGCCAGCTCACCTTTAACAGGACACACAGATACGCAGTATTTT. It codes for CASSPLTGHTDTQYF.

On this clone: The junction and the germline gene differ at one end; a read error may be behind it. The V gene is TRBV7-7, the J gene TRBJ2-6, with D unclear. This CDR3 contains 15 residues. CDR1 is SSHAT, CDR2 FNYEAQ, per germline (reference sequence). This chain's CDR3 is CASSPGISGANVLTF. For the CDR3, the DNA is TGTGCTAGCAGCCCTGGGATCTCTGGGGCCAACGTCCTGACTTTC.

This chain connects TRBV28 to TRBJ1-5; possibly TRBD1 for D (5 bases). Trimming left V 4 bases short and J 1 base short, with 20 bases between. Germline V CDR1 and CDR2: MDHEN, SYDVKM. The length of the CDR3 is 18 residues. This CDR3 reads CASSSEDRRDVSNQPQHF. The CDR3 region has the DNA TGTGCCAGCAGTTCAGAAGACAGACGGGACGTCAGCAATCAGCCCCAGCATTTT.

The J gene is TRBJ2-7, the V gene TRBV5-6; 9 positions agree with TRBD1. The germline V gene has CDR1 SGHDT and CDR2 YYEEEE. The CDR3 consists of 14 residues. Unmatched junction bases numbered 8, after V lost 4 bases and J lost 6 bases. Here the CDR3 reads CASSTGTGYLEQYF. CDR3 sequence (DNA): TGTGCCAGCAGCACCGGGACAGGGTATCTCGAGCAGTACTTC. Full variable domain (remainder filled in from reference TRBV5-6 and TRBJ2-7): DAGVTQSPTHLIKTRGQQVTLRCSPKSGHDTVSWYQQALGQGPQFIFQYYEEEERQRGNFPDRFSGHQFPNYSSELNVNALLLGDSALYLCASSTGTGYLEQYFGPGTRLTVT.

The chain employs TRBV2 and TRBJ1-1; the D gene is possibly TRBD1 (5 bases). With 3 bases removed from V and 4 bases from J, the gap between germline ends came to 21 bases. Per germline, CDR1 SNHLY and CDR2 FYNNEI. This CDR3 has 17 amino acids. CDR3 bases: TGTGCCAGCAGTGACTGGTGGGGTGAAAGTGGGACCACTGAAGCTTTCTTT. This gives the protein CASSDWWGESGTTEAFF.

The chain recombines TRBV18 with TRBJ2-7; D gene uncertain. The CDR3 runs 13 residues. Germline CDR1 KGHSH, CDR2 LQKENI. V was cut by 1 base and J by 4 bases, with 8 bases left in between. DNA for the CDR3: TGTGCCAGCTCACCACACTATGAGTACGAGCAGTACTTC. Encoded protein: CASSPHYEYEQYF.

In this sample, this clone turned up a few times. The chain is built from TRBV9 and TRBJ2-7; the match to TRBD2 covers 7 bases. The germline gives CDR1 SGDLS, CDR2 YYNGEE. The CDR3 length is 16 residues. Trimming removed 4 bases from V and 2 bases from J; junction bases left unmatched: 12. CDR3 in DNA: TGTGCCAGCAGCCCTAGCGGTTCACCCAAAACCTACGAGCAGTACTTC. It translates to CASSPSGSPKTYEQYF.

V is TRBV11-3 and J is TRBJ2-5; 7 bases map to TRBD2. J was trimmed by 1 base and V by 1 base; bases with no gene match: 6. CDR1 is SGHNT and CDR2 is YENEEA in the germline V gene. This CDR3 contains 16 residues. This chain's CDR3 is CASSLGLGTTQETQYF. Written as DNA, the CDR3 is TGTGCCAGCAGCTTAGGGCTCGGGACTACCCAAGAGACCCAGTACTTC.